This TCR beta chain was recovered during a study of blood T cell repertoires in COVID-19 (dated by TCRdb to 2018 to 2021). With regard to the full study: Samples from collaborators originated in the United States, Italy and Spain and spanned both the acute and convalescent phases of COVID-19. The material from the prospective study consisted of cDNA or gDNA derived from T cells, B-cell-depleted T cells, or PBMCs. Deeply sampled blood TCRbeta repertoires from subjects exposed to, actively infected with, or recovered from COVID-19 were included in the dataset. The repertoires were released in a freely available public database intended as a resource for research on the immune response to SARS-CoV-2. Samples were obtained from the ongoing ImmuneRACE study (first 160 participants) and from over 1,000 subjects provided by 6 global collaborators. Nearly every sample came with metadata listing a de-identified subject ID, COVID-19 status, age in years and sex. Where HLA class I and class II types were available, the types were taken from metadata supplied by the sample provider, not from assay-based typing. Paper-wide results and their limitations: The quantity of clinical and demographic metadata differed by source and by participant and was supplied without curation.

Each collaborating institution followed its own protocols to collect whole blood in K2EDTA tubes. Collaborator samples were shipped for TCRbeta analysis as frozen whole blood, isolated PBMCs, or DNA extracted from either sample type. TCRbeta CDR3 regions were amplified from genomic DNA by means of the immunoSEQ Assay, a bias-controlled multiplex PCR. As for the original processing: The number of nucleated cells in each sample was estimated from the amplification of reference gene primers within the assay. Sequence reads were collapsed and filtered to measure the absolute abundance of every unique TCRbeta CDR3 rearrangement. Productive Simpson clonality was computed per sample as the square root of Simpson's diversity index over productive rearrangements. TCRdb mirrors the immuneACCESS table, restricted to in-frame sequences. Some clones are absent from its copies; in checked studies, under half trace to an unresolved V gene, and the reason for the others is unknown. The V and J calls and clone size were taken over from that table, and D and trimming were inferred from the DNA. Across this sample there are 130,000 or so clones, with 65% to 85% seen only once. In total, the top ten clones hold roughly 15% of the sample.

CDR1 and CDR2, looked up from the germline V gene, are WSHSY and SAAADI. CDR3 length: 15 amino acids, cysteine to phenylalanine. The CDR3 DNA has 45 bases and is translated from base 1. For this chain, trimming is 1 base at the V end and 2 bases at the J end, and the number of junction bases without a gene match is 4. Turning to this clone: The antigen it binds to is not known. No quality values exist for individual bases; no much larger clone is one base distant.

The V gene is TRBV10-2 and the J gene is TRBJ2-7, and TRBD2 matches 8 of the central bases. This TCR derives from an elderly woman with acute or convalescent COVID-19. Sequencing was performed on peripheral blood. The DNA sequence is given as TGCGCCAGCAGTGAGTGGGCCGGGAGGGCCTACGAGCAGTACTTC. This translates into CASSEWAGRAYEQYF.